The sequence of this T cell receptor beta chain was determined in a study of PD-1 blockade in classical Hodgkin lymphoma. For the study at large: Intravenous infusions of nivolumab 3 mg/kg reached patients every 2 weeks.

Libraries were prepared by immunoSEQ multiplex PCR; TCRdb keeps only in-frame clonotypes and omits some of them. This table holds fewer than 25,000 clones, around 69% found once. There was relapse after autologous stem cell transplantation in every patient, and there was variation in brentuximab vedotin exposure. The sequence was collected from a human donor with classical Hodgkin lymphoma. The sequencing here drew on peripheral blood mononuclear cells (PBMCs), taken before the second cycle of nivolumab.

The CDR3 here is CASSLNDGTSGMDEQYF. Written as DNA, the CDR3 is TGTGCCAGCTCACTGAATGATGGGACTAGCGGGATGGACGAGCAGTACTTC. V usage is TRBV18 and J usage is TRBJ2-7, with TRBD2 matching 13 bases. In germline, CDR1 is KGHSH, CDR2 LQKENI. V dropped 4 bases and J dropped 5; count of bases not matched to a gene: 11. This CDR3 spans 17 amino acids.